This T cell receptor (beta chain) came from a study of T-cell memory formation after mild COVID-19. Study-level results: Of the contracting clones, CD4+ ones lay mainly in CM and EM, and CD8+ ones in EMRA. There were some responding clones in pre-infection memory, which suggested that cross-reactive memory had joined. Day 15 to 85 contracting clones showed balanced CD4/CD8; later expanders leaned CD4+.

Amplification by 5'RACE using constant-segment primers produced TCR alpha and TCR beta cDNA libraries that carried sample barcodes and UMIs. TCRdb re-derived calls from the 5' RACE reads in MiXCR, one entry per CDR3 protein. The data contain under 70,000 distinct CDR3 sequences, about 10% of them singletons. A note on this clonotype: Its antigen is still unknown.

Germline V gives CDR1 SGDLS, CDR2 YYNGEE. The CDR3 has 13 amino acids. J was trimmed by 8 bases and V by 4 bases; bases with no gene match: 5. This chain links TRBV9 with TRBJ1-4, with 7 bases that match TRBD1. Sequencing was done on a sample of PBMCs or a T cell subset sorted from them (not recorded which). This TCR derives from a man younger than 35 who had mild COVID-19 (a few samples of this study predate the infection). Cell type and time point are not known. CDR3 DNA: TGTGCCAGCAGCAAAGGGACAGCGGAAAAACTGTTTTTT. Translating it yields CASSKGTAEKLFF.